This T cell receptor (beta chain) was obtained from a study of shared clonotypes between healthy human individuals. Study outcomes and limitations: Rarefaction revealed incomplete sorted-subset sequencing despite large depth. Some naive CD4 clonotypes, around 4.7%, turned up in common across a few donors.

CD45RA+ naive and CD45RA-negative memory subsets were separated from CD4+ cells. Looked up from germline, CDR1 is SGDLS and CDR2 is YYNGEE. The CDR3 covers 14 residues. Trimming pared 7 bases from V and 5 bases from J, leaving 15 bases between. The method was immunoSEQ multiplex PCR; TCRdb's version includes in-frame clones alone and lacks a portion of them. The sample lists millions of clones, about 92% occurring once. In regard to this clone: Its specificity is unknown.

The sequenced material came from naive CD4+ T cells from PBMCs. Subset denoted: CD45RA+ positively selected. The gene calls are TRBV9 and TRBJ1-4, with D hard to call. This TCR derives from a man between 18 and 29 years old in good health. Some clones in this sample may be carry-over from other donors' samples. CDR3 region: CASGRAGPNEKLFF. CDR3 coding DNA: TGTGCCAGCGGGCGGGCAGGACCAAATGAAAAACTGTTTTTT.